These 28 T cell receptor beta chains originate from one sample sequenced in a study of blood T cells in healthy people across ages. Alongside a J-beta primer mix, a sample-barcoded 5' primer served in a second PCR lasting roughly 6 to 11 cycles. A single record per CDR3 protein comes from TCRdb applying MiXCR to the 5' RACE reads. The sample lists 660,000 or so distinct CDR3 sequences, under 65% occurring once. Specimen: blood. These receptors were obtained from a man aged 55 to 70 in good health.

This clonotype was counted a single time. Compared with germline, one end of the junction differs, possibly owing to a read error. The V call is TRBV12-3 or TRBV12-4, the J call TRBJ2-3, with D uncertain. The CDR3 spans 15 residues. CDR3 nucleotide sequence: TGTGCCAGCAGTCCCTACCGACTGAATACAGATGCGCAGTATTTT. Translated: CASSPYRLNTDAQYF.

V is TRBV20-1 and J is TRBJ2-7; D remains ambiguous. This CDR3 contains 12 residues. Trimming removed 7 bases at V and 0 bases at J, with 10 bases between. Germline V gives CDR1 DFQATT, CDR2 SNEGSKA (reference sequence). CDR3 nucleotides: TGCAGTGGAGGCGTCAGCTCCTACGAGCAGTACTTC. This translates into CSGGVSSYEQYF.

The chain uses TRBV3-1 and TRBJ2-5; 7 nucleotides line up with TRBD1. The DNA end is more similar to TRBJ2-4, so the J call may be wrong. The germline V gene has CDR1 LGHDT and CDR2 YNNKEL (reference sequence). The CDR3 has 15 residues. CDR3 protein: CASSQGPGGKNIQYF. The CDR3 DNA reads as TGTGCCAGCAGCCAAGGGCCAGGGGGCAAAAACATTCAGTACTTC.

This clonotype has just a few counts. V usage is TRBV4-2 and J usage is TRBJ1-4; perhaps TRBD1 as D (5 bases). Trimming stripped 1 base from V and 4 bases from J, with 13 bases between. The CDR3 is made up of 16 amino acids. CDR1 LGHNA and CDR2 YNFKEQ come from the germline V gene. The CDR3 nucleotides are TGTGCCAGCAGCCAAGCTGACCTGAGGGGTAATGAAAAACTGTTTTTT. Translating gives CASSQADLRGNEKLFF.

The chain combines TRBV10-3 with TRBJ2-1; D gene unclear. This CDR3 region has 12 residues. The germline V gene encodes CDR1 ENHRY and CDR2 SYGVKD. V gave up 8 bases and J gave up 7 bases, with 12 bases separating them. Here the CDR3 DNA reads TGTGCCATCGCCCGTGACGATAATGAGCAGTTCTTC. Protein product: CAIARDDNEQFF.

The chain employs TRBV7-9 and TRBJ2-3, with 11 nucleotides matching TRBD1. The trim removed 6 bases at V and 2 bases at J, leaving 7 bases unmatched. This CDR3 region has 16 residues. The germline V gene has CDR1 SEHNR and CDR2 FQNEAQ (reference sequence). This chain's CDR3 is CASRAPGQGVTDTQYF. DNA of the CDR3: TGTGCCAGCAGAGCTCCGGGACAGGGGGTCACAGATACGCAGTATTTT.

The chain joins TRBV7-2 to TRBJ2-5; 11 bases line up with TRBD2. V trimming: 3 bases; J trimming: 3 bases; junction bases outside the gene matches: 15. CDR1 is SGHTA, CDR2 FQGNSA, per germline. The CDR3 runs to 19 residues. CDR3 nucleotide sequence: TGTGCCAGCAGCTTGGGCCGCTGGGGGACTAGCGGACGAAAAGAGACCCAGTACTTC. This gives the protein CASSLGRWGTSGRKETQYF.

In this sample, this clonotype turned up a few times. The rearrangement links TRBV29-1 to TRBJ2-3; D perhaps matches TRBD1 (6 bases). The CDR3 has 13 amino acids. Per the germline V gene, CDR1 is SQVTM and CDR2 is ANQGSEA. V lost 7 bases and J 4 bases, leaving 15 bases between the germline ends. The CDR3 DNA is TGCAGCGGCACAGGGACGGGGCCAGATACGCAGTATTTT. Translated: CSGTGTGPDTQYF.

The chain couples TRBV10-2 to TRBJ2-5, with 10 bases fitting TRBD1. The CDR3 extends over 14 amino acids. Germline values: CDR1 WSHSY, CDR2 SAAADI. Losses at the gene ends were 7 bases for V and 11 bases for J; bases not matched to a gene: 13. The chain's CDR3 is CASNPGTGASEQYF. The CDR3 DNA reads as TGCGCCAGCAACCCCGGGACAGGGGCGAGTGAGCAGTACTTC.

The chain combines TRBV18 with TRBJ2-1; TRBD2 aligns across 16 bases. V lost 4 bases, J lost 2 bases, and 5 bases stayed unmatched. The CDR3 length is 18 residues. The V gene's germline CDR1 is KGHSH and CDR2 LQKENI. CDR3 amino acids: CASSQPGLAGGTYNEQFF. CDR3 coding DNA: TGTGCCAGCTCACAACCGGGACTAGCGGGGGGGACCTACAATGAGCAGTTCTTC.

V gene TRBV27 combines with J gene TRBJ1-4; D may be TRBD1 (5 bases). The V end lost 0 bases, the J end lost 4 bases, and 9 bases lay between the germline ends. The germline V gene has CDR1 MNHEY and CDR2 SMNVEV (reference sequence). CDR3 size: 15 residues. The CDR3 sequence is CASSLSGGGNEKLFF. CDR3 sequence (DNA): TGTGCCAGCAGTTTATCGGGGGGAGGTAATGAAAAACTGTTTTTT.

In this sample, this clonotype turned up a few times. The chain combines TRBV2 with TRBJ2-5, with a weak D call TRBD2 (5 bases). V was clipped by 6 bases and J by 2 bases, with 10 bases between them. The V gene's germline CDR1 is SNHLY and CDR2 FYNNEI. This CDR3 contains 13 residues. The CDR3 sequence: CASRPGVQETQYF. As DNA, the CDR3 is TGTGCCAGCAGGCCCGGGGTTCAAGAGACCCAGTACTTC. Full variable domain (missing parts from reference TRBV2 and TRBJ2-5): EPEVTQTPSHQVTQMGQEVILRCVPISNHLYFYWYRQILGQKVEFLVSFYNNEISEKSEIFDDQFSVERPDGSNFTLKIRSTKLEDSAMYFCASRPGVQETQYFGPGTRLLVL.

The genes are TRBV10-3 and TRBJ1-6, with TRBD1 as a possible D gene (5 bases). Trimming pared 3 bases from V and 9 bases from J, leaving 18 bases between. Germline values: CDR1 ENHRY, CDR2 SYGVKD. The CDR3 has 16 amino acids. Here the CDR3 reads CAISERQGRDGSPLHF. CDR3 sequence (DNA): TGTGCCATCAGTGAAAGGCAAGGCAGGGATGGTTCACCCCTCCACTTT.

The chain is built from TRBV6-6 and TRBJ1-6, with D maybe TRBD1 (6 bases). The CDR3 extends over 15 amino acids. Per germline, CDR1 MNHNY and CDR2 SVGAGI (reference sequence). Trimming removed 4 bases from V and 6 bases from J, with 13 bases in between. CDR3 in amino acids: CASSSTGTFNSPLHF. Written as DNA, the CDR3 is TGTGCCAGCAGTTCCACCGGGACATTTAATTCACCCCTCCACTTT.

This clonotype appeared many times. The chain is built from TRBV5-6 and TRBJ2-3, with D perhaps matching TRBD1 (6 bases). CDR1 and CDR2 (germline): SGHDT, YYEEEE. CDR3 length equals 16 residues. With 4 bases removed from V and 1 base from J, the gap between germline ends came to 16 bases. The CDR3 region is CASSTGTGRGTDTQYF. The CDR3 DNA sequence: TGTGCCAGCAGCACAGGGACGGGTAGAGGCACAGATACGCAGTATTTT. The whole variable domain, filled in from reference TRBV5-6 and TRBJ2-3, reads DAGVTQSPTHLIKTRGQQVTLRCSPKSGHDTVSWYQQALGQGPQFIFQYYEEEERQRGNFPDRFSGHQFPNYSSELNVNALLLGDSALYLCASSTGTGRGTDTQYFGPGTRLTVL.

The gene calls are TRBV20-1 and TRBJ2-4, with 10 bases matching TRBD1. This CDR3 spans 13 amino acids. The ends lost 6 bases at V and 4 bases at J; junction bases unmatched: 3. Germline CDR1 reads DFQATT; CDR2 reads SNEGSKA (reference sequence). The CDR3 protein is CSAGGQGKNIQYF. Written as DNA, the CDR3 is TGCAGTGCCGGGGGACAGGGGAAAAACATTCAGTACTTC.

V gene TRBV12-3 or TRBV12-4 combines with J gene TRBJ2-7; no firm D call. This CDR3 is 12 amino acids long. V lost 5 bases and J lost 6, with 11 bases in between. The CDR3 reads CASSASWGEQYF. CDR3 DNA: TGTGCCAGCAGTGCGAGTTGGGGCGAGCAGTACTTC.

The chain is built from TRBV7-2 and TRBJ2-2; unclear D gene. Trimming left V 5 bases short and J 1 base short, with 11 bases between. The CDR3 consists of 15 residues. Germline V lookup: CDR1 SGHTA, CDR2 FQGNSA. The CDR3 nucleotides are TGTGCCAGCAGCCCCGGAATCATGAACACCGGGGAGCTGTTTTTT. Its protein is CASSPGIMNTGELFF.

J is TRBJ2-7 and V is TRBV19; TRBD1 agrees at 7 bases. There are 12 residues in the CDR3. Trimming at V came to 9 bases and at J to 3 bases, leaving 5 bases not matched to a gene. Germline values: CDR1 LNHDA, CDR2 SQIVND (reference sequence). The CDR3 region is CARSTGVYEQYF. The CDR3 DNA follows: TGTGCCAGATCTACAGGGGTCTACGAGCAGTACTTC. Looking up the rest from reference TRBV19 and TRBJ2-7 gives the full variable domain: DGGITQSPKYLFRKEGQNVTLSCEQNLNHDAMYWYRQDPGQGLRLIYYSQIVNDFQKGDIAEGYSVSREKKESFPLTVTSAQKNPTAFYLCARSTGVYEQYFGPGTRLTVT.

CDR3 in amino acids: CASSYSGGAVETQYF. Here the CDR3 DNA reads TGTGCCAGCAGTTATAGCGGGGGGGCCGTGGAGACCCAGTACTTC. The chain employs TRBV12-3 or TRBV12-4 and TRBJ2-5, with 11 nucleotides matching TRBD2. There are 15 residues in the CDR3. V lost 4 bases, J lost 5 bases, and 6 bases stayed unmatched.

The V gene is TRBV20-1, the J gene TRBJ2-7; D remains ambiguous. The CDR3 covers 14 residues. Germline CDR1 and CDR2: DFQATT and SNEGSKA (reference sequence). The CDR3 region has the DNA TGCAGGACCCCGGGCGATTTAACGGTTTACGAGCAGTACTTC. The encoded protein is CRTPGDLTVYEQYF.

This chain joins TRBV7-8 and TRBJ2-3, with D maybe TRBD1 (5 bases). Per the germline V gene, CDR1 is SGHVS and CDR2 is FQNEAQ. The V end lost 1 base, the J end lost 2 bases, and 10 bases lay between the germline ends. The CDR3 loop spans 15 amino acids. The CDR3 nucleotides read TGTGCCAGCAGCTTAGGGGGCACTTTCACAGATACGCAGTATTTT. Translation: CASSLGGTFTDTQYF.

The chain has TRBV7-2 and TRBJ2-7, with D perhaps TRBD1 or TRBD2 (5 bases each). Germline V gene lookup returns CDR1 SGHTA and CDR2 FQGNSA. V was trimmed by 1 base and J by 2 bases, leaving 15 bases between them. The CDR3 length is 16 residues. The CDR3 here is CASSLVGVGRAYEQYF. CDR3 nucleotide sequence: TGTGCCAGCAGCTTAGTGGGGGTAGGCAGGGCCTACGAGCAGTACTTC.

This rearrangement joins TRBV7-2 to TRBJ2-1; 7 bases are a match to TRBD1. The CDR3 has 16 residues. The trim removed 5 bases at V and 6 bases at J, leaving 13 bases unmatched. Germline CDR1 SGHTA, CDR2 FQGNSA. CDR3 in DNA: TGTGCCAGCAGCGGGGCCCCCGGGACAGCCGGCAATGAGCAGTTCTTC. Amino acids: CASSGAPGTAGNEQFF.

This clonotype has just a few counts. Here the CDR3 DNA reads TGCGCCAGCAGCCTTTTACAGGGGGCCTATGGCTACACCTTC. It yields the protein CASSLLQGAYGYTF. This rearrangement joins TRBV5-1 to TRBJ1-2; the match to TRBD1 covers 9 bases. The CDR3 runs 14 residues. CDR1 and CDR2 (germline): SGHRS, YFSETQ. V lost 4 bases, J lost 4 bases, and 5 bases stayed unmatched. The full variable domain, rest sourced from reference TRBV5-1 and TRBJ1-2, is KAGVTQTPRYLIKTRGQQVTLSCSPISGHRSVSWYQQTPGQGLQFLFEYFSETQRNKGNFPGRFSGRQFSNSRSEMNVSTLELGDSALYLCASSLLQGAYGYTFGSGTRLTVV.

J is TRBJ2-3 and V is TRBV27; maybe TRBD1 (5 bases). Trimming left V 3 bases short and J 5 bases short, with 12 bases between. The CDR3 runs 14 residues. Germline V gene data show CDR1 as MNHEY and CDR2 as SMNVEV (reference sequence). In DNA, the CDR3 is TGTGCCAGCAGTTTTGTTCAGGGAATAGATACGCAGTATTTT. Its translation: CASSFVQGIDTQYF.

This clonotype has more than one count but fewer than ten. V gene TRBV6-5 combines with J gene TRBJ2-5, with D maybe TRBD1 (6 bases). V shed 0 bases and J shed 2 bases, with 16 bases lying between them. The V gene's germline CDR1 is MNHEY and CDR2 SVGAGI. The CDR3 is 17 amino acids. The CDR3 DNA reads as TGTGCCAGCAGTTACTCGTGGGGGCGAAGGACTCAAGAGACCCAGTACTTC. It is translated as CASSYSWGRRTQETQYF.

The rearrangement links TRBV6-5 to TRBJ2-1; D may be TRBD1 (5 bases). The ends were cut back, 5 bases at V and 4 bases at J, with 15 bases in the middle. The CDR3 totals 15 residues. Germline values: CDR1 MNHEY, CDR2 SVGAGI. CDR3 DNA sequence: TGTGCCAGCAGTCTGACAGACCCCAATTACAATGAGCAGTTCTTC. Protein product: CASSLTDPNYNEQFF.